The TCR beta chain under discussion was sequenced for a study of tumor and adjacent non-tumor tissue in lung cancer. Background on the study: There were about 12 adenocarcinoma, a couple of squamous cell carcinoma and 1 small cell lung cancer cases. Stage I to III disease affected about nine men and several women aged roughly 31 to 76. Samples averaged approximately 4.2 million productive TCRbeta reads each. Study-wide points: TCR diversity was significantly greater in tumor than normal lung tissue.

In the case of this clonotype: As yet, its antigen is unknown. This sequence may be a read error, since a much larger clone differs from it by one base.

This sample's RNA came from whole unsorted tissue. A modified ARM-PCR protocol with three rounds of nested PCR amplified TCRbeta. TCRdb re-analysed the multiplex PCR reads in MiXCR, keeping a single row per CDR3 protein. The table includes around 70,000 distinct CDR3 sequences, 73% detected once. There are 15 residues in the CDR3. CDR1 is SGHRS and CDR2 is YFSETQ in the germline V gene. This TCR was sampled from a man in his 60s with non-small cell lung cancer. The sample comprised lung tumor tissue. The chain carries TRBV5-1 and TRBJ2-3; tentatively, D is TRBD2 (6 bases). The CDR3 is CTSSLKLASTDTQYF. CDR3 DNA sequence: TGCACCAGCAGCTTGAAACTAGCTAGCACAGATACGCAGTATTTT.